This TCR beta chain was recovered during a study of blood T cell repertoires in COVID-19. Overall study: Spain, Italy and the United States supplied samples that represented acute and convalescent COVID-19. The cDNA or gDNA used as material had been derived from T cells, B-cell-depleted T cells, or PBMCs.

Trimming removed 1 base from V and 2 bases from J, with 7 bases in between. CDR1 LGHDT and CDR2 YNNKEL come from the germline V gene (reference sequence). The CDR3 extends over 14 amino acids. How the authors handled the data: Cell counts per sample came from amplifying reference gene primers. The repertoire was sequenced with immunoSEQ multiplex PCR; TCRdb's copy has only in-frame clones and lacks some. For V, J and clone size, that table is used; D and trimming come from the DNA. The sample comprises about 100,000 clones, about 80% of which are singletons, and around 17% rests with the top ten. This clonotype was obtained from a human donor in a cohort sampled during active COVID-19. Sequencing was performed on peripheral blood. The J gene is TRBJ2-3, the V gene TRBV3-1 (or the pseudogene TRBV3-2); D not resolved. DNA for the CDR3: TGTGCCAGCAGCCAAGCGAGAAACACAGATACGCAGTATTTT. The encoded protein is CASSQARNTDTQYF.